These 27 T cell receptor beta chains share one sample of origin, sequenced in a study of control samples from healthy donors and cancer patients. Method: immunoSEQ multiplex PCR; TCRdb's copy keeps in-frame clones and lacks some. The repertoire holds approximately 97,000 clones, with roughly 92% as singletons. Sequencing was carried out using blood. The source is a human donor in good health. The donor label of this sample is uncertain.

The gene calls are TRBV6-2 or TRBV6-3 and TRBJ1-5, with D possibly being TRBD1 (5 bases). The V gene lost 0 bases and the J gene lost 0 bases, with 15 bases spanning the gap. Germline assignment: CDR1 MNHEY and CDR2 SVGEGT. This CDR3 region has 18 residues. The CDR3 region is CASSYSMSRQSSNQPQHF. CDR3 in DNA: TGTGCCAGCAGTTACTCAATGTCTCGACAGAGTAGCAATCAGCCCCAGCATTTT.

V usage is TRBV6-6 and J usage is TRBJ1-5; tentative D call: TRBD1 (6 bases). With 0 bases removed from V and 7 bases from J, the gap between germline ends came to 16 bases. The CDR3 is 16 amino acids. The germline V gene has CDR1 MNHNY and CDR2 SVGAGI (reference sequence). The CDR3 bases are TGTGCCAGCAGTTACTCGTCAGGGGCGGTGGGCCAGCCCCAGCATTTT. It translates to CASSYSSGAVGQPQHF.

V gene TRBV18 combines with J gene TRBJ1-6, with D perhaps matching TRBD1 (5 bases). Germline CDR1 reads KGHSH; CDR2 reads LQKENI. The CDR3 consists of 14 residues. V gave up 2 bases and J gave up 4 bases, with 6 bases separating them. In DNA form, the CDR3 reads TGTGCCAGCTCACCATCAGGGTATAATTCACCCCTCCACTTT. This encodes CASSPSGYNSPLHF.

This clone was observed a handful of times. This rearrangement joins TRBV6-1 to TRBJ2-6; D not certain. The V end lost 1 base, the J end lost 1 base, and 8 bases lay between the germline ends. Germline V gives CDR1 MNHNS, CDR2 SASEGT. This CDR3 comprises 16 residues. The CDR3 loop reads CASSEDLGSGANVLTF. The CDR3 DNA reads TGTGCCAGCAGTGAAGATTTGGGTTCTGGGGCCAACGTCCTGACTTTC.

The CDR3 reads CASSLSGGEKLFF. DNA of the CDR3: TGTGCCAGCAGTTTATCCGGGGGAGAAAAACTGTTTTTT. The J gene is TRBJ1-4, the V gene TRBV27, with D tentatively TRBD1 (5 bases). Between the trimmed V and J ends, which lost 0 bases and 8 bases, there was a span of 7 bases. The CDR3 is 13 amino acids. Per the germline V gene, CDR1 is MNHEY and CDR2 is SMNVEV (reference sequence).

The chain has TRBV4-2 and TRBJ1-1; 7 bases agree with TRBD1. Germline CDR1 reads LGHNA; CDR2 reads YNFKEQ. Unmatched junction bases numbered 14, after V lost 0 bases and J lost 7 bases. The CDR3 is 17 amino acids. For the CDR3, the DNA is TGTGCCAGCAGCCAAGAGGCTCAAGGCAGGGGGATCAGTGAAGCTTTCTTT. Protein product: CASSQEAQGRGISEAFF.

This chain links TRBV4-3 with TRBJ2-4, with D maybe TRBD2 (6 bases). The CDR3 loop spans 15 amino acids. CDR1 LGHNA and CDR2 YSLEER come from the germline V gene. V was pared by 0 bases and J by 8 bases, with 14 bases between. In nucleotides, the CDR3 is TGCGCCAGCAGCCAAGAACGGGGGTATAGGGACATTCAGTACTTC. Its protein product is CASSQERGYRDIQYF.

This clone was detected only once. The J gene is TRBJ2-1, the V gene TRBV29-1; D is undetermined. V was trimmed by 1 base and J by 0 bases, leaving 10 bases between them. Per the germline V gene, CDR1 is SQVTM and CDR2 is ANQGSEA. The CDR3 runs to 15 residues. The CDR3: CSVEGLSSSYNEQFF. The CDR3 nucleotides are TGCAGCGTTGAAGGGCTCTCAAGCTCCTACAATGAGCAGTTCTTC.

The V call is TRBV19, the J call TRBJ2-1; the match to TRBD2 covers 13 bases. The CDR3 loop spans 15 amino acids. The V gene's germline CDR1 is LNHDA and CDR2 SQIVND (reference sequence). V lost 6 bases and J lost 4; bases outside the gene matches: 3. The CDR3 loop is CASSWTSGGYNEQFF. CDR3 sequence (DNA): TGTGCCAGTAGCTGGACTAGCGGGGGATACAATGAGCAGTTCTTC.

This chain uses TRBV5-1 with TRBJ2-2; D tentatively fits TRBD1 or TRBD2 (5 bases each). Per the germline V gene, CDR1 is SGHRS and CDR2 is YFSETQ. Trimming stripped 4 bases from V and 6 bases from J, with 10 bases between. The CDR3 is 13 residues long. For the CDR3, the DNA is TGCGCCAGCAGCATTGGGACGGCCGGGGAGCTGTTTTTT. Translated: CASSIGTAGELFF.

The rearrangement links TRBV24-1 to TRBJ2-3; TRBD1 matches at 12 bases. Germline V lookup: CDR1 KGHDR, CDR2 SFDVKD. CDR3 length: 16 residues. V lost 2 bases to trimming and J lost 2 bases; unmatched junction nucleotides: 1. The CDR3 DNA sequence: TGTGCCACCAGTGATTGGGGACAGGGGGCCACAGATACGCAGTATTTT. Translated: CATSDWGQGATDTQYF.

The J gene is TRBJ1-1, the V gene TRBV7-9; TRBD1 might be the D (5 bases). Germline V gene sequence: CDR1 SEHNR, CDR2 FQNEAQ (reference sequence). The CDR3 consists of 14 residues. Trimming left V 1 base short and J 6 bases short, with 12 bases between. The CDR3 sequence is CASSLVGSGAEAFF. The CDR3 DNA sequence: TGTGCCAGCAGCTTAGTGGGTTCGGGGGCTGAAGCTTTCTTT.

The V and J genes are TRBV6-5 and TRBJ1-4; D may be TRBD1 (5 bases). V was pared by 4 bases and J by 0 bases, with 12 bases between. This CDR3 has 16 residues. Germline assignment: CDR1 MNHEY and CDR2 SVGAGI. CDR3 in DNA: TGTGCCAGCAGTTGGGACCCGACCGCAACTAATGAAAAACTGTTTTTT. Translating it yields CASSWDPTATNEKLFF.

This chain links TRBV10-2 with TRBJ2-4; TRBD1 aligns across 9 bases. The CDR3 is 13 residues long. Trimming cost V 6 bases and J 4 bases; bases outside gene matches: 1. CDR1 is WSHSY, CDR2 SAAADI, per germline. Here the CDR3 reads CASSDRGKNIQYF. CDR3 nucleotide sequence: TGCGCCAGCAGCGACAGGGGGAAAAACATTCAGTACTTC.

The CDR3 nucleotides read TGCGCCAGCAGCCAGATAGGGGCGGATGAGCAGTTCTTC. Residues: CASSQIGADEQFF. This chain links TRBV4-1 with TRBJ2-1; D perhaps matches TRBD1 (5 bases). Trimming stripped 3 bases from V and 8 bases from J, with 11 bases between. CDR3 length: 13 amino acids. Germline V gene sequence: CDR1 MGHRA, CDR2 YSYEKL.

This clone was picked up a small number of times. This chain joins TRBV2 and TRBJ1-3; D call uncertain. V lost 7 bases to trimming and J lost 0 bases, with 10 bases between them. Germline values: CDR1 SNHLY, CDR2 FYNNEI. This CDR3 comprises 14 residues. CDR3 coding DNA: TGTGCCAGCATGGGTACGGTCTCTGGAAACACCATATATTTT. It is translated as CASMGTVSGNTIYF.

This clone was picked up a small number of times. The rearrangement joins TRBV19 to TRBJ1-1; D not certain. V was pared by 7 bases and J by 0 bases, with 9 bases between. The CDR3 sequence is 13 residues long. CDR1 LNHDA and CDR2 SQIVND come from the germline V gene (reference sequence). The CDR3 here is CASTNRMNTEAFF. The CDR3 DNA reads TGTGCCAGTACGAATCGTATGAACACTGAAGCTTTCTTT. The whole variable domain, filled in from reference TRBV19 and TRBJ1-1, reads DGGITQSPKYLFRKEGQNVTLSCEQNLNHDAMYWYRQDPGQGLRLIYYSQIVNDFQKGDIAEGYSVSREKKESFPLTVTSAQKNPTAFYLCASTNRMNTEAFFGQGTRLTVV.

The chain joins TRBV11-2 to TRBJ1-3; TRBD1 matches at 7 bases. In germline, CDR1 is SGHAT, CDR2 FQNNGV. This CDR3 comprises 16 residues. V lost 2 bases to trimming and J lost 5 bases; unmatched junction nucleotides: 9. CDR3 sequence (DNA): TGTGCCAGCAGCTTATGGGACAGTGTTGGGAGAAACACCATATATTTT. The encoded protein is CASSLWDSVGRNTIYF.

The chain links TRBV5-6 to TRBJ2-7, with TRBD1 identical over 9 bases. The CDR3 extends over 15 amino acids. Per germline, CDR1 SGHDT and CDR2 YYEEEE. The J segment lost 1 base and the V segment lost 4 bases, leaving 6 bases of the junction unmatched. CDR3 loop: CASSHGTGSSYEQYF. The CDR3 bases are TGTGCCAGCAGCCACGGGACAGGGAGTTCCTACGAGCAGTACTTC.

This clone was detected once. The identical CDR3 is also encoded by other nucleotide sequences in the sample. The chain combines TRBV2 with TRBJ1-5; TRBD1 is a possible D gene (5 bases). This CDR3 comprises 14 residues. The V gene lost 6 bases and the J gene lost 2 bases, with 11 bases spanning the gap. Germline CDR1 reads SNHLY; CDR2 reads FYNNEI. The chain's CDR3 is CASRPRAGNQPQHF. CDR3 coding DNA: TGTGCCAGCAGACCCAGGGCAGGCAATCAGCCCCAGCATTTT.

This clone has just one count. This rearrangement joins TRBV24-1 to TRBJ2-5; the match to TRBD2 covers 13 bases. Germline trimming cut 3 bases from V and 5 bases from J; bases unmatched to any gene: 5. Germline values: CDR1 KGHDR, CDR2 SFDVKD. The CDR3 consists of 16 residues. CDR3 amino acids: CATSDPTSGGRETQYF. The DNA for the CDR3 is TGTGCCACCAGTGATCCGACTAGCGGGGGGAGGGAGACCCAGTACTTC.

This chain joins TRBV3-1 (or the pseudogene TRBV3-2) and TRBJ1-3, with no clear D. The CDR3 runs to 15 residues. Germline assignment: CDR1 LGHDT and CDR2 YNNKEL (reference sequence). The V and J ends lost 5 bases and 0 bases respectively, with 11 bases between them. CDR3: CASSSDLRSGNTIYF. For the CDR3, the DNA is TGTGCCAGCAGCTCCGACCTACGCTCTGGAAACACCATATATTTT.

CDR3 bases: TGTGCCTGGAACGAGGGGGGCGGGCGGAATGGCTACACCTTC. Protein product: CAWNEGGGRNGYTF. V and J are TRBV30 and TRBJ1-2; maybe TRBD1 (6 bases). Looked up from germline, CDR1 is GTSNPN and CDR2 is SVGIG (reference sequence). V gave up 4 bases and J gave up 6 bases, with 18 bases separating them. The CDR3 consists of 14 residues.

The chain recombines TRBV2 with TRBJ1-1; D may be TRBD1 (6 bases). CDR3 length equals 14 residues. V was trimmed by 3 bases and J by 1 base, leaving 9 bases between them. Germline values: CDR1 SNHLY, CDR2 FYNNEI. The DNA of the CDR3 is TGTGCCAGCAGTGATGTAGGGGGGAACACTGAAGCTTTCTTT. Its translation is CASSDVGGNTEAFF.

V usage is TRBV24-1 and J usage is TRBJ2-7, with a possible D match to TRBD1 (5 bases). Per the germline V gene, CDR1 is KGHDR and CDR2 is SFDVKD. The CDR3 extends over 12 amino acids. Trimming removed 10 bases at V and 1 base at J, with 10 bases between. The DNA for the CDR3 is TGTGCCACTTCAGACAGTTCCTACGAGCAGTACTTC. Translation gives CATSDSSYEQYF.

The rearrangement links TRBV7-8 to TRBJ2-1, with 8 bases lining up with TRBD1. After removal of 7 bases from V and 0 bases from J, the junction contained 5 bases not matched to a gene. Looked up from germline, CDR1 is SGHVS and CDR2 is FQNEAQ. CDR3 size: 15 residues. Here the CDR3 DNA reads TGTGCCAGCAACCTAGACAGGGGCTCCTACAATGAGCAGTTCTTC. This codes for CASNLDRGSYNEQFF. Drawing the rest from reference TRBV7-8 and TRBJ2-1, the complete variable domain is GAGVSQSPRYKVAKRGQDVALRCDPISGHVSLFWYQQALGQGPEFLTYFQNEAQLDKSGLPSDRFFAERPEGSVSTLKIQRTQQEDSAVYLCASNLDRGSYNEQFFGPGTRLTVL.

The chain is built from TRBV2 and TRBJ2-3; D call uncertain. CDR1 and CDR2 (germline): SNHLY, FYNNEI. Between the trimmed V and J ends, which lost 4 bases and 2 bases, there was a span of 10 bases. CDR3 length: 14 residues. The CDR3 here is CASSVGQLTDTQYF. The CDR3 DNA reads TGTGCCAGCAGTGTTGGGCAGCTCACAGATACGCAGTATTTT. The full variable domain, rest sourced from reference TRBV2 and TRBJ2-3, is EPEVTQTPSHQVTQMGQEVILRCVPISNHLYFYWYRQILGQKVEFLVSFYNNEISEKSEIFDDQFSVERPDGSNFTLKIRSTKLEDSAMYFCASSVGQLTDTQYFGPGTRLTVL.